These 32 T cell receptor beta chains share one sample of origin, sequenced in a study of metastatic and nonmetastatic thyroid tumors. TCRdb re-analyzed the PCR reads through MiXCR. The sample has around 15,000 clones; about 22% are singletons. No treatment of any kind had been given to any patient before thyroid surgery. The sample was adjacent normal tissue. The receptors shown here come from a female donor with papillary thyroid cancer or a benign thyroid nodule (not recorded which). Some clones in this sample may be carry-over from other donors' samples.

This clone was found a few times. The chain combines TRBV28 with TRBJ2-7; D possibly corresponds to TRBD1 (6 bases). Germline V gene data show CDR1 as MDHEN and CDR2 as SYDVKM. CDR3 size: 13 residues. Trimming pared 6 bases from V and 3 bases from J, leaving 12 bases between. The CDR3: CASSRQAIYEQYF. In DNA, the CDR3 is TGTGCCAGCAGCAGACAGGCCATCTACGAGCAGTACTTC.

Only a few counts were recorded for this clone. One end of the junction is discordant with germline, which a read error may explain. The DNA of the CDR3 is TGTGTCAGCAGTTTAGCAAGGGGGCTCACTGAAGCTTTCTTT. Amino acid sequence: CVSSLARGLTEAFF. This chain connects TRBV12-3 or TRBV12-4 to TRBJ1-1; 7 bases align to TRBD1. The CDR3 contains 14 residues.

This clone was picked up a small number of times. This chain links TRBV3-1 with TRBJ2-3; tentative D call: TRBD1 (6 bases). This CDR3 has 15 amino acids. The ends were cut back, 3 bases at V and 2 bases at J, with 12 bases in the middle. Germline V lookup: CDR1 LGHDT, CDR2 YNNKEL (reference sequence). In DNA form, the CDR3 reads TGTGCCAGCAGCCAGGGCCCAGGGGCCACAGATACGCAGTATTTT. This codes for CASSQGPGATDTQYF.

This chain connects TRBV15 to TRBJ1-5, with D uncertain. CDR3 length equals 15 residues. The V and J ends lost 0 bases and 0 bases respectively, with 6 bases between them. The germline CDR1 and CDR2 sequences are LNHNV and YYDKDF (reference sequence). CDR3 in amino acids: CATSRDWGSNQPQHF. DNA for the CDR3: TGTGCCACCAGCAGAGATTGGGGTAGCAATCAGCCCCAGCATTTT.

The chain combines TRBV4-2 with TRBJ2-5; TRBD1 matches 9 bases. Germline CDR1 and CDR2: LGHNA and YNFKEQ. J was trimmed by 5 bases and V by 4 bases; bases with no gene match: 5. The CDR3 consists of 14 residues. The CDR3 bases are TGTGCCAGCAGCCCAGGGACAGGGCCGGAGACCCAGTACTTC. Protein: CASSPGTGPETQYF.

The chain uses TRBV20-1 and TRBJ1-1; the D is unclear. V was pared by 0 bases and J by 5 bases, with 7 bases between. The CDR3 extends over 12 amino acids. Germline CDR1 is DFQATT and CDR2 is SNEGSKA (reference sequence). The CDR3 spells CSARDLGTEAFF. CDR3 sequence (DNA): TGCAGTGCTAGAGATTTGGGTACTGAAGCTTTCTTT.

This clone has more than one count but fewer than ten. The conserved phenylalanine or tryptophan is not found at the CDR3 terminus, so this likely reflects a read error. The DNA is omitted, as the CDR3 cannot be located on it reliably, and the CDR3 follows TCRdb's listing. V and J are TRBV7-9 and TRBJ2-3; TRBD1 is taken as the D call from the table, unchecked against the DNA. The CDR3 length is 8 residues, termini included. Germline CDR1 SEHNR, CDR2 FQNEAQ (reference sequence). The chain's CDR3 is CASSLGSG.

The J gene is TRBJ1-2, the V gene TRBV10-3, with D hard to call. Germline V gene lookup returns CDR1 ENHRY and CDR2 SYGVKD. V was pared by 6 bases and J by 2 bases, with 7 bases between. The CDR3 totals 12 residues. In DNA form, the CDR3 reads TGTGCCATCAGGAGACAAAACTATGGCTACACCTTC. It codes for CAIRRQNYGYTF.

This clone was counted between two and nine times. The J gene is TRBJ1-3, the V gene TRBV20-1; TRBD1 aligns across 7 bases. V gave up 1 base and J gave up 0 bases; unmatched junction bases: 12. The CDR3 has 18 residues. Germline V gene sequence: CDR1 DFQATT, CDR2 SNEGSKA (reference sequence). CDR3 bases: TGCAGTGCTAGAGTGAAAGTTAGTAGGGGGCTCTCTGGAAACACCATATATTTT. Its protein product is CSARVKVSRGLSGNTIYF.

This clone was counted a few times. The chain joins TRBV27 to TRBJ2-1, with 11 bases matching TRBD2. In germline, CDR1 is MNHEY, CDR2 SMNVEV (reference sequence). V was clipped by 7 bases and J by 5 bases; unmatched bases: 10. The length of the CDR3 is 16 residues. This CDR3 reads CASNSLAGGPNNEQFF. CDR3 nucleotide sequence: TGTGCCAGCAACTCCTTAGCGGGAGGGCCCAACAATGAGCAGTTCTTC.

The chain links TRBV5-6 to TRBJ1-1, with 9 bases lining up with TRBD1. V shed 3 bases, J shed 0 bases, and the junction held 9 bases outside the gene matches. The CDR3 sequence is 17 residues long. Germline CDR1 is SGHDT and CDR2 is YYEEEE. This chain's CDR3 is CASSSEGTGNLNTEAFF. In DNA, the CDR3 is TGTGCCAGCAGCTCGGAAGGGACAGGGAACCTGAACACTGAAGCTTTCTTT. The whole variable domain, remainder taken from reference TRBV5-6 and TRBJ1-1, is DAGVTQSPTHLIKTRGQQVTLRCSPKSGHDTVSWYQQALGQGPQFIFQYYEEEERQRGNFPDRFSGHQFPNYSSELNVNALLLGDSALYLCASSSEGTGNLNTEAFFGQGTRLTVV.

The rearrangement joins TRBV3-1 to TRBJ1-1; TRBD1 might be the D (6 bases). Trimming removed 1 base at V and 1 base at J, with 19 bases between. Germline assignment: CDR1 LGHDT and CDR2 YNNKEL (reference sequence). The CDR3 runs to 18 residues. The CDR3 region is CASSQGFARGGENTEAFF. CDR3 in DNA: TGTGCCAGCAGCCAAGGATTCGCCAGGGGCGGTGAGAACACTGAAGCTTTCTTT. Looking up the rest from reference TRBV3-1 and TRBJ1-1 gives the full variable domain: DTAVSQTPKYLVTQMGNDKSIKCEQNLGHDTMYWYKQDSKKFLKIMFSYNNKELIINETVPNRFSPKSPDKAHLNLHINSLELGDSAVYFCASSQGFARGGENTEAFFGQGTRLTVV.

This clone was recorded a few times. The rearrangement uses TRBV5-1 and TRBJ1-5, with unresolved D. This CDR3 region has 15 residues. Trimming shortened V by 0 bases and J by 6 bases, and 13 bases separated the two germline ends. Germline-derived CDR1 and CDR2 are SGHRS and YFSETQ. For the CDR3, the DNA is TGCGCCAGCAGCTTGGGAGGTTCGGTTTCTCAGCCCCAGCATTTT. Its translation: CASSLGGSVSQPQHF.

The V and J genes are TRBV13 and TRBJ2-3; 8 bases line up with TRBD2. The CDR3 runs 18 residues. CDR1 and CDR2 from the germline V gene are PRHDT and FYEKMQ (reference sequence). Unmatched junction bases numbered 14, after V lost 6 bases and J lost 0 bases. The CDR3 DNA reads as TGTGCCAGCAGTCCGACTAGCGACCCTTTGTCGAGCACAGATACGCAGTATTTT. Translation: CASSPTSDPLSSTDTQYF.

The rearrangement links TRBV2 to TRBJ1-2; 8 bases fit TRBD1. The CDR3 has 13 residues. Per germline, CDR1 SNHLY and CDR2 FYNNEI. V dropped 5 bases and J dropped 8; count of bases not matched to a gene: 7. This CDR3 reads CASSSGTGWGYTF. DNA of the CDR3: TGTGCCAGCAGTTCCGGGACAGGATGGGGCTACACCTTC.

The table lists this clone with a count of one. The V gene is TRBV7-9, the J gene TRBJ1-6; D gene unclear. This CDR3 is built from 13 residues. V gave up 5 bases and J gave up 5 bases, with 7 bases separating them. Germline V gene data show CDR1 as SEHNR and CDR2 as FQNEAQ (reference sequence). As DNA, the CDR3 is TGTGCCAGCAGCCCCTTGAATAATTCACCCCTCCACTTT. This translates into CASSPLNNSPLHF.

This clone was recorded once. This chain joins TRBV7-6 and TRBJ2-3; TRBD2 is a possible D gene (5 bases). The CDR3 runs 14 residues. Germline loops: CDR1 SGHVS, CDR2 FNYEAQ. The germline V and J ends were trimmed by 5 bases and 5 bases, with 14 bases remaining between them. This CDR3 is CASSARGRGDTQYF. CDR3 in DNA: TGTGCCAGCAGCGCCCGGGGTCGGGGAGATACGCAGTATTTT.

This chain links TRBV11-1 with TRBJ2-3, with a possible D match to TRBD2 (7 bases). The CDR3 covers 17 residues. Trimming left V 5 bases short and J 0 bases short, with 18 bases between. Per the germline V gene, CDR1 is SGHAT and CDR2 is FQDESV (reference sequence). In DNA, the CDR3 is TGTGCCAGCAGCCTGGGGGCTGGGCGGGGGAGCACAGATACGCAGTATTTT. Translation gives CASSLGAGRGSTDTQYF.

This clone was seen only a few times. This sequence joins TRBV3-1 and TRBJ2-2; D is perhaps TRBD1 (7 bases). Trimming took off 0 bases at V and 5 bases at J, with 13 bases between the two ends. Germline V gene data show CDR1 as LGHDT and CDR2 as YNNKEL (reference sequence). The CDR3 totals 16 residues. The CDR3, as DNA: TGTGCCAGCAGCCAAGAGGCAGGGGGGCTGACCGGGGAGCTGTTTTTT. Translated: CASSQEAGGLTGELFF.

In this sample, this clone turned up many times. The rearrangement uses TRBV6-1 and TRBJ1-1; D perhaps matches TRBD1 (5 bases). The CDR3 is 16 residues long. V was shortened by 5 bases and J by 0 bases, with 16 bases between the two germline ends. The V gene's germline CDR1 is MNHNS and CDR2 SASEGT. CDR3 in amino acids: CASSLPGDLMNTEAFF. The CDR3 DNA reads as TGTGCCAGCAGTCTACCGGGGGATTTAATGAACACTGAAGCTTTCTTT.

This sequence joins TRBV20-1 and TRBJ2-5, with 8 bases fitting TRBD2. The V gene's germline CDR1 is DFQATT and CDR2 SNEGSKA (reference sequence). After removal of 6 bases from V and 6 bases from J, the junction contained 15 bases not matched to a gene. This CDR3 has 15 residues. The CDR3 region has the DNA TGCAGTGCCATTGTGGACGGGGGGGCAACAAAGACCCAGTACTTC. Translation: CSAIVDGGATKTQYF.

The chain carries TRBV20-1 and TRBJ2-7; possibly TRBD1 or TRBD2 for D (6 bases each). CDR1 is DFQATT, CDR2 SNEGSKA, per germline (reference sequence). V shed 6 bases and J shed 2 bases, with 26 bases lying between them. The CDR3 length is 17 residues. The chain's CDR3 is CSARGGTRTSQAYEQYF. The CDR3 DNA sequence: TGCAGTGCCCGAGGGGGGACGAGGACATCCCAGGCCTACGAGCAGTACTTC.

This clone was found a few times. This chain connects TRBV5-1 to TRBJ1-6; D is possibly TRBD1 (5 bases). V shed 1 base and J shed 8 bases, with 16 bases lying between them. The CDR3 runs 16 residues. Germline values: CDR1 SGHRS, CDR2 YFSETQ. The CDR3 here is CASSLRVAGTDSPLHF. The CDR3 DNA reads TGCGCCAGCAGCTTGAGAGTTGCAGGGACCGATTCACCCCTCCACTTT.

This clone was observed at least ten times. The chain is built from TRBV20-1 and TRBJ2-2, with D unresolved. The CDR3 contains 12 residues. Germline CDR1 is DFQATT and CDR2 is SNEGSKA (reference sequence). V dropped 0 bases and J dropped 2 bases, with 1 base sitting between them. The CDR3 DNA reads TGCAGTGCTAGAGATAACACCGGGGAGCTGTTTTTT. It translates to CSARDNTGELFF.

About this clone: Other nucleotide sequences in the sample specify the same CDR3. This chain connects TRBV20-1 to TRBJ1-1, with D possibly being TRBD1 (5 bases). Per the germline V gene, CDR1 is DFQATT and CDR2 is SNEGSKA (reference sequence). Trimming removed 1 base from V and 8 bases from J, with 11 bases in between. The CDR3 is 12 amino acids. Here the CDR3 DNA reads TGCAGTGCTAGAGTGGACACTGGGGAAGCTTTCTTT. It translates to CSARVDTGEAFF.

The V gene is TRBV14, the J gene TRBJ2-7; tentatively, D is TRBD1 (6 bases). The V end lost 1 base, the J end lost 0 bases, and 19 bases lay between the germline ends. The CDR3 length is 18 residues. Germline V lookup: CDR1 SGHDN, CDR2 FVKESK. CDR3 sequence reads: CASSQGSIGQPSSYEQYF. CDR3 sequence (DNA): TGTGCCAGCAGCCAAGGCTCGATCGGACAGCCGAGCTCCTACGAGCAGTACTTC.

This clone was seen repeatedly, ten times or more. The chain employs TRBV4-3 and TRBJ1-1; D is undetermined. The CDR3 length is 14 residues. Germline V gene lookup returns CDR1 LGHNA and CDR2 YSLEER. The V and J ends lost 4 bases and 4 bases respectively, with 13 bases between them. The CDR3 sequence: CASSPETLSTEAFF. CDR3 nucleotides: TGCGCCAGCAGCCCAGAGACGTTGAGCACTGAAGCTTTCTTT.

The chain carries TRBV7-3 and TRBJ1-1; D might be TRBD1 (5 bases). Germline lookup yields CDR1 SGHTA and CDR2 FQGTGA. Trimming shortened V by 5 bases and J by 5 bases, and 18 bases separated the two germline ends. The CDR3 consists of 15 residues. The chain's CDR3 is CASSQTPTWGTEAFF. CDR3 nucleotides: TGTGCCAGCAGCCAAACTCCTACTTGGGGGACTGAAGCTTTCTTT.

The genes are TRBV20-1 and TRBJ2-7, with 8 bases identical to TRBD1. Trimming at V came to 4 bases and at J to 6 bases, leaving 8 bases not matched to a gene. The CDR3 spans 13 residues. Per the germline V gene, CDR1 is DFQATT and CDR2 is SNEGSKA (reference sequence). The CDR3 DNA sequence: TGCAGTGCTACAGGGGGCGCGCTCATCGAGCAGTACTTC. It codes for CSATGGALIEQYF.

J is TRBJ2-5 and V is TRBV7-8; TRBD2 agrees at 8 bases. Per the germline V gene, CDR1 is SGHVS and CDR2 is FQNEAQ. The CDR3 has 14 amino acids. With 5 bases clipped from V and 4 bases from J, the junction kept 6 bases outside the gene matches. Written as DNA, the CDR3 is TGTGCCAGCAGCCACCCCGGGAGGGGAGAGACCCAGTACTTC. Translated: CASSHPGRGETQYF.

The CDR3 here is CASSPGQMVNTQYF. Here the CDR3 DNA reads TGTGCCAGCAGCCCCGGACAGATGGTGAATACGCAGTATTTT. The chain uses TRBV3-1 and TRBJ2-3; D possibly corresponds to TRBD1 (6 bases). The V end was cut by 4 bases, the J end by 7 bases, with 15 bases between. This CDR3 region has 14 residues. Germline V gives CDR1 LGHDT, CDR2 YNNKEL (reference sequence).

This clone was seen a few times. The rearrangement joins TRBV10-1 to TRBJ2-1, with D perhaps matching TRBD2 (6 bases). The germline V gene has CDR1 WNHNN and CDR2 SYGVQD (reference sequence). This CDR3 comprises 17 residues. V was shortened by 2 bases and J by 1 base, with 15 bases between the two germline ends. The CDR3: CASSETWEVASYNEQFF. The CDR3 coding sequence is TGCGCCAGCAGTGAGACCTGGGAGGTAGCGTCCTACAATGAGCAGTTCTTC.